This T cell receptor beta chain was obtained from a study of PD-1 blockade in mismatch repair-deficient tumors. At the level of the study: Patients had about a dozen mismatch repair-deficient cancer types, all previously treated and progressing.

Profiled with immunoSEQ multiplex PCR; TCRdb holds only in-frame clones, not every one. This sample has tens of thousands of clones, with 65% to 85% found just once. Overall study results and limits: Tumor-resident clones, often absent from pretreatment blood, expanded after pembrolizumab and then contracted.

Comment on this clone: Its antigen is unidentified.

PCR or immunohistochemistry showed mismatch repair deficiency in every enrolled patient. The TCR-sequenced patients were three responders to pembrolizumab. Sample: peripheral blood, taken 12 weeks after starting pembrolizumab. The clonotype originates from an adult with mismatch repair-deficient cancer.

The CDR3 reads CASSSDQAPYEQYF. The DNA of the CDR3 is TGTGCCAGCAGTTCCGACCAGGCCCCCTACGAGCAGTACTTC. The genes are TRBV6-5 and TRBJ2-7; D is ambiguous. Germline CDR1 and CDR2: MNHEY and SVGAGI. This CDR3 comprises 14 residues. The germline V and J ends were trimmed by 4 bases and 2 bases, with 12 bases remaining between them.